Listed below are T cell receptor beta chains from one sample, sequenced in a study of blood T cell repertoires in COVID-19. Libraries were prepared by immunoSEQ multiplex PCR; TCRdb keeps only in-frame clonotypes and omits some of them. The sample consists of about 110,000 clones, approximately 86% of them appearing once. The source material was peripheral blood. The receptor source for this set is a man aged 40-50 years with acute or convalescent COVID-19. Each CDR3 is given with its conserved first and last residue. A D gene is named only where the DNA matches it firmly. Size is omitted from some rows. Given values are once, few, many or a class for expanded clones.

clone_size: NA
v_call: TRBV19
d_call: NA
j_call: TRBJ2-7
cdr3_aa: CASSIVPSTHEQYF
cdr3_nt: TGTGCCAGTAGTATAGTCCCTAGCACCCACGAGCAGTACTTC

clone_size: NA
v_call: TRBV20-1
d_call: NA
j_call: TRBJ1-6
cdr3_aa: CSASFRVPGNSPLHF
cdr3_nt: TGCAGTGCTAGTTTCCGAGTTCCAGGGAATTCACCCCTCCACTTT

clone_size: NA
v_call: TRBV13
d_call: NA
j_call: TRBJ2-5
cdr3_aa: CASSLARGWSETQYF
cdr3_nt: TGTGCCAGCAGCTTAGCCCGAGGCTGGAGTGAGACCCAGTACTTC

clone_size: NA
v_call: TRBV4-2
d_call: TRBD1
j_call: TRBJ1-2
cdr3_aa: CASSQDVGQQANYGYTF
cdr3_nt: TGTGCCAGCAGCCAAGATGTGGGACAGCAAGCTAACTATGGCTACACCTTC

clone_size: once
v_call: TRBV12-3/TRBV12-4
d_call: NA
j_call: TRBJ1-2
cdr3_aa: CASRGHGGWGYTF
cdr3_nt: TGTGCCAGCAGGGGGCATGGGGGCTGGGGCTACACCTTC

clone_size: NA
v_call: TRBV5-1
d_call: NA
j_call: TRBJ2-1
cdr3_aa: CASSLAFRSEYNEQFF
cdr3_nt: TGCGCCAGCAGCTTGGCTTTTCGTAGCGAATACAATGAGCAGTTCTTC

clone_size: NA
v_call: TRBV7-9
d_call: NA
j_call: TRBJ1-2
cdr3_aa: CASSLGDIGYTF
cdr3_nt: TGTGCCAGCAGCTTAGGGGACATCGGCTACACCTTC

clone_size: NA
v_call: TRBV2
d_call: TRBD1
j_call: TRBJ1-4
cdr3_aa: CASQGTGGEKLFF
cdr3_nt: TGTGCCAGCCAAGGAACAGGGGGTGAAAAACTGTTTTTT

clone_size: NA
v_call: TRBV7-2
d_call: NA
j_call: TRBJ2-7
cdr3_aa: CASSLASPRGNEQYF
cdr3_nt: TGTGCCAGCAGCTTAGCTTCTCCCCGGGGGAACGAGCAGTACTTC

clone_size: NA
v_call: TRBV6-5
d_call: NA
j_call: TRBJ1-1
cdr3_aa: CASPSQDTEAFF
cdr3_nt: TGTGCCAGCCCGAGTCAGGACACTGAAGCTTTCTTT

clone_size: NA
v_call: TRBV7-8
d_call: TRBD1
j_call: TRBJ1-1
cdr3_aa: CASSFNPTGGYGKAFF
cdr3_nt: TGTGCCAGCAGCTTCAACCCGACAGGGGGATATGGGAAAGCTTTCTTT

clone_size: few
v_call: TRBV13
d_call: NA
j_call: TRBJ1-4
cdr3_aa: CASSPGPEEKLFF
cdr3_nt: TGTGCCAGCAGTCCTGGGCCAGAGGAAAAACTGTTTTTT

clone_size: NA
v_call: TRBV11-2
d_call: TRBD1
j_call: TRBJ1-1
cdr3_aa: CASSLGGQGHTEAFF
cdr3_nt: TGTGCCAGCAGCTTAGGTGGACAGGGTCACACTGAAGCTTTCTTT

clone_size: few
v_call: TRBV4-1
d_call: NA
j_call: TRBJ1-1
cdr3_aa: CASSQDPDTEAFF
cdr3_nt: TGCGCCAGCAGCCAAGATCCGGACACTGAAGCTTTCTTT

clone_size: few
v_call: TRBV7-2
d_call: TRBD2
j_call: TRBJ2-5
cdr3_aa: CASSDSGKVGETQYF
cdr3_nt: TGTGCCAGCAGCGATAGCGGGAAGGTGGGAGAGACCCAGTACTTC

clone_size: once
v_call: TRBV9
d_call: TRBD1
j_call: TRBJ1-2
cdr3_aa: CASSAAGQGLYGYTF
cdr3_nt: TGTGCCAGCAGCGCAGCGGGACAGGGGCTATATGGCTACACCTTC

clone_size: NA
v_call: TRBV19
d_call: TRBD1
j_call: TRBJ1-5
cdr3_aa: CASSNWDSNYQPQHF
cdr3_nt: TGTGCCAGTAGTAACTGGGACAGCAATTATCAGCCCCAGCATTTT

clone_size: NA
v_call: TRBV30
d_call: NA
j_call: TRBJ2-5
cdr3_aa: CAWRQGMAQYF
cdr3_nt: TGTGCCTGGAGGCAGGGGATGGCCCAGTACTTC

clone_size: NA
v_call: TRBV25-1
d_call: TRBD1
j_call: TRBJ1-1
cdr3_aa: CASSPQGQGVMNTEAFF
cdr3_nt: TGTGCCAGCAGTCCCCAGGGACAGGGGGTCATGAACACTGAAGCTTTCTTT

clone_size: NA
v_call: TRBV4-1
d_call: NA
j_call: TRBJ1-5
cdr3_aa: CASSQGGYSNQPQHF
cdr3_nt: TGCGCCAGCAGCCAAGGCGGGTATAGCAATCAGCCCCAGCATTTT

clone_size: NA
v_call: TRBV4-3
d_call: NA
j_call: TRBJ1-1
cdr3_aa: CASSPTGSEAFF
cdr3_nt: TGCGCCAGCAGCCCAACAGGGTCTGAAGCTTTCTTT

clone_size: NA
v_call: TRBV11-2
d_call: NA
j_call: TRBJ2-1
cdr3_aa: CASSVSPPRSNEQFF
cdr3_nt: TGTGCCAGCAGCGTGAGCCCCCCCAGGTCCAATGAGCAGTTCTTC

clone_size: NA
v_call: TRBV6-5
d_call: TRBD1
j_call: TRBJ1-2
cdr3_aa: CASRDAGTGDGYTF
cdr3_nt: TGTGCCAGCAGGGATGCCGGGACAGGGGACGGCTACACCTTC

clone_size: NA
v_call: TRBV18
d_call: NA
j_call: TRBJ1-1
cdr3_aa: CASSRGGTEAFF
cdr3_nt: TGTGCCAGCTCACGGGGGGGCACTGAAGCTTTCTTT

clone_size: NA
v_call: TRBV5-1
d_call: NA
j_call: TRBJ1-5
cdr3_aa: CASSMSGDSNQPQHF
cdr3_nt: TGCGCCAGCAGCATGTCCGGGGATAGCAATCAGCCCCAGCATTTT

clone_size: NA
v_call: TRBV3-1/TRBV3-2
d_call: TRBD2
j_call: TRBJ2-5
cdr3_aa: CASSEIGSSGGSGTQYF
cdr3_nt: TGTGCCAGCAGCGAAATAGGGTCTAGCGGGGGGTCCGGGACCCAGTACTTC

clone_size: NA
v_call: TRBV27
d_call: TRBD1
j_call: TRBJ1-5
cdr3_aa: CASSPGTGNNQPQHF
cdr3_nt: TGTGCCAGCAGTCCCGGGACAGGGAACAATCAGCCCCAGCATTTT

clone_size: NA
v_call: TRBV19
d_call: NA
j_call: TRBJ1-2
cdr3_aa: CASSATDPNYGYTF
cdr3_nt: TGTGCCAGTAGTGCGACAGACCCCAACTATGGCTACACCTTC

clone_size: NA
v_call: TRBV30
d_call: TRBD1
j_call: TRBJ1-3
cdr3_aa: CAWSSPHRGSGNTIYF
cdr3_nt: TGTGCCTGGAGTTCGCCACACAGGGGCTCTGGAAACACCATATATTTT

clone_size: NA
v_call: TRBV27
d_call: TRBD1
j_call: TRBJ2-3
cdr3_aa: CASSSRGTEDTQYF
cdr3_nt: TGTGCCAGCAGTTCAAGGGGGACAGAGGATACGCAGTATTTT

clone_size: NA
v_call: TRBV6-5
d_call: NA
j_call: TRBJ2-2
cdr3_aa: CASSSVTETGELFF
cdr3_nt: TGTGCCAGCAGTTCCGTAACTGAAACCGGGGAGCTGTTTTTT

clone_size: NA
v_call: TRBV6-6
d_call: TRBD2
j_call: TRBJ2-2
cdr3_aa: CASSYSGAYTGELFF
cdr3_nt: TGTGCCAGCAGTTATAGCGGGGCCTACACCGGGGAGCTGTTTTTT

clone_size: NA
v_call: TRBV7-2
d_call: NA
j_call: TRBJ1-1
cdr3_aa: CASSLDPGEDTEAFF
cdr3_nt: TGTGCCAGCAGCTTAGATCCGGGGGAGGATACTGAAGCTTTCTTT

clone_size: NA
v_call: TRBV2
d_call: NA
j_call: TRBJ1-3
cdr3_aa: CASSEERVLGTIYF
cdr3_nt: TGTGCCAGCAGTGAAGAGAGGGTTTTGGGGACCATATATTTT

clone_size: NA
v_call: TRBV19
d_call: TRBD1
j_call: TRBJ2-1
cdr3_aa: CASNPQGSNEQFF
cdr3_nt: TGTGCCAGCAACCCACAGGGGTCCAATGAGCAGTTCTTC

clone_size: NA
v_call: TRBV5-8
d_call: TRBD1
j_call: TRBJ1-1
cdr3_aa: CASSLGQANTEAFF
cdr3_nt: TGTGCCAGCAGCCTCGGACAGGCGAACACTGAAGCTTTCTTT

clone_size: NA
v_call: TRBV7-6
d_call: TRBD1
j_call: TRBJ2-2
cdr3_aa: CASSLGPGQPTGELFF
cdr3_nt: TGTGCCAGCAGCTTAGGGCCGGGACAGCCCACCGGGGAGCTGTTTTTT

clone_size: NA
v_call: TRBV7-9
d_call: NA
j_call: TRBJ2-7
cdr3_aa: CASSSTSYEQYF
cdr3_nt: TGTGCCAGCAGTTCGACTAGTTACGAGCAGTACTTC

clone_size: NA
v_call: TRBV7-9
d_call: NA
j_call: TRBJ1-6
cdr3_aa: CASSTETLYNNSPLHF
cdr3_nt: TGTGCCAGCAGCACGGAGACCCTCTACAATAATTCACCCCTCCACTTT

clone_size: once
v_call: TRBV19
d_call: TRBD2
j_call: TRBJ2-2
cdr3_aa: CASTTQGLTSGSAELFF
cdr3_nt: TGTGCCAGTACCACACAGGGCTTGACTAGCGGGAGTGCGGAGCTGTTTTTT

clone_size: NA
v_call: TRBV18
d_call: TRBD2
j_call: TRBJ2-7
cdr3_aa: CASSPGAGAGEQYF
cdr3_nt: TGTGCCAGCTCACCCGGAGCGGGAGCGGGTGAGCAGTACTTC

clone_size: NA
v_call: TRBV20-1
d_call: TRBD1
j_call: TRBJ2-7
cdr3_aa: CSAGQGYEQYF
cdr3_nt: TGCAGTGCTGGACAGGGTTACGAGCAGTACTTC

clone_size: NA
v_call: TRBV4-1
d_call: NA
j_call: TRBJ2-3
cdr3_aa: CASSQDFPGFDTQYF
cdr3_nt: TGCGCCAGCAGCCAAGATTTTCCCGGGTTCGATACGCAGTATTTT

clone_size: NA
v_call: TRBV3-1/TRBV3-2
d_call: TRBD2
j_call: TRBJ2-3
cdr3_aa: CASSQDLGSGGDTQYF
cdr3_nt: TGTGCCAGCAGCCAAGATTTGGGTAGCGGGGGGGATACGCAGTATTTT

clone_size: few
v_call: TRBV7-2
d_call: TRBD1
j_call: TRBJ1-5
cdr3_aa: CASSIRTGENQPQHF
cdr3_nt: TGTGCCAGCAGCATTCGGACAGGAGAAAATCAGCCCCAGCATTTT

clone_size: NA
v_call: TRBV5-6
d_call: TRBD2
j_call: TRBJ2-1
cdr3_aa: CASSLGKIRTSLDEQFF
cdr3_nt: TGTGCCAGCAGCTTGGGAAAGATCCGGACTAGTTTAGATGAGCAGTTCTTC

clone_size: NA
v_call: TRBV25-1
d_call: NA
j_call: TRBJ2-1
cdr3_aa: CASRYQNDYNEQFF
cdr3_nt: TGTGCCAGCAGGTATCAGAATGACTACAATGAGCAGTTCTTC

clone_size: NA
v_call: TRBV5-8
d_call: NA
j_call: TRBJ2-7
cdr3_aa: CASTSEPGSNYEQYF
cdr3_nt: TGTGCCAGCACTTCCGAGCCGGGATCTAACTACGAGCAGTACTTC

clone_size: NA
v_call: TRBV11-2
d_call: TRBD2
j_call: TRBJ2-1
cdr3_aa: CASSLGGRLRNEQFF
cdr3_nt: TGTGCCAGCAGCTTAGGCGGGAGACTTAGAAATGAGCAGTTCTTC

clone_size: NA
v_call: TRBV5-8
d_call: NA
j_call: TRBJ2-1
cdr3_aa: CASSFHEAGEQFF
cdr3_nt: TGTGCCAGCAGCTTTCATGAGGCTGGGGAGCAGTTCTTC

clone_size: NA
v_call: TRBV4-3
d_call: TRBD1
j_call: TRBJ1-1
cdr3_aa: CASSPGQRFNTEAFF
cdr3_nt: TGCGCCAGCAGCCCGGGACAGCGATTTAACACTGAAGCTTTCTTT

clone_size: NA
v_call: TRBV30
d_call: TRBD1
j_call: TRBJ1-5
cdr3_aa: CAWSGDRGTGQPQHF
cdr3_nt: TGTGCCTGGAGTGGGGACAGGGGGACTGGGCAGCCCCAGCATTTT

clone_size: NA
v_call: TRBV6-5
d_call: NA
j_call: TRBJ1-4
cdr3_aa: CASNFRGEKLFF
cdr3_nt: TGTGCCAGCAACTTTAGGGGCGAAAAACTGTTTTTT

clone_size: NA
v_call: TRBV4-2
d_call: NA
j_call: TRBJ1-1
cdr3_aa: CASSQDRNTEAFF
cdr3_nt: TGTGCCAGCAGCCAAGACAGGAACACTGAAGCTTTCTTT

clone_size: NA
v_call: TRBV19
d_call: NA
j_call: TRBJ2-5
cdr3_aa: CASSIWGEETQYF
cdr3_nt: TGTGCCAGTAGTATATGGGGAGAAGAGACCCAGTACTTC

clone_size: NA
v_call: TRBV5-4
d_call: NA
j_call: TRBJ2-5
cdr3_aa: CASSLGGGKETQYF
cdr3_nt: TGTGCCAGCAGCTTGGGTGGCGGGAAAGAGACCCAGTACTTC

clone_size: NA
v_call: TRBV5-1
d_call: TRBD1
j_call: TRBJ1-3
cdr3_aa: CASSLRTGVGSGNTIYF
cdr3_nt: TGCGCCAGCAGCTTAAGGACAGGGGTTGGCTCTGGAAACACCATATATTTT

clone_size: NA
v_call: TRBV7-9
d_call: NA
j_call: TRBJ1-1
cdr3_aa: CASSLAGDDEAFF
cdr3_nt: TGTGCCAGCAGCTTAGCAGGGGATGATGAAGCTTTCTTT

clone_size: NA
v_call: TRBV5-1
d_call: TRBD2
j_call: TRBJ2-1
cdr3_aa: CASSLALAGVSSYNEQFF
cdr3_nt: TGCGCCAGCAGCTTGGCCTTAGCGGGGGTCAGCTCCTACAATGAGCAGTTCTTC

clone_size: NA
v_call: TRBV6-2/TRBV6-3
d_call: NA
j_call: TRBJ1-2
cdr3_aa: CASSSDQLGGYTF
cdr3_nt: TGTGCCAGCAGTTCGGATCAACTAGGTGGCTACACCTTC